This TCR beta chain was identified during a study of CD8 T cells in Susac syndrome. Study as a whole: Active disease was present in six of the sequenced Susac syndrome patients, and remission in fewer than 10.

Sequencing of TCR beta was performed on blood CD8+ and CD4+ T cells. FACS enriched CD8+ TEMRA cells, while bulk CD8+ and CD4+ were negatively isolated. The CDR3 consists of 14 residues. Germline assignment: CDR1 SQVTM and CDR2 ANQGSEA. Unmatched junction bases numbered 6, after V lost 7 bases and J lost 3 bases. Roughly 0.45 to 1 ug RNA was reverse transcribed with random hexamers. Multiplex immunoSEQ PCR targeted 54 Vbeta and 13 Jbeta TCR beta segments. TCRdb re-derived calls from the immunoSEQ multiplex PCR reads in MiXCR, one entry per CDR3 protein. The data hold about 150,000 distinct CDR3 sequences, with approximately 95% observed a single time.

The V call is TRBV29-1, the J call TRBJ2-5, with 12 positions matching TRBD1. The TCR originated in a human donor with Susac syndrome. Sequencing input: CD4+ T cells from PBMCs. CDR3 coding DNA: TGCAGCGCGGGACAGGGGGCGGGAAAAGAGACCCAGTACTTC. Amino acid sequence: CSAGQGAGKETQYF. Combining the CDR3 with reference TRBV29-1 and TRBJ2-5 gives the whole variable domain SAVISQKPSRDICQRGTSLTIQCQVDSQVTMMFWYRQQPGQSLTLIATANQGSEATYESGFVIDKFPISRPNLTFSTLTVSNMSPEDSSIYLCSAGQGAGKETQYFGPGTRLLVL.